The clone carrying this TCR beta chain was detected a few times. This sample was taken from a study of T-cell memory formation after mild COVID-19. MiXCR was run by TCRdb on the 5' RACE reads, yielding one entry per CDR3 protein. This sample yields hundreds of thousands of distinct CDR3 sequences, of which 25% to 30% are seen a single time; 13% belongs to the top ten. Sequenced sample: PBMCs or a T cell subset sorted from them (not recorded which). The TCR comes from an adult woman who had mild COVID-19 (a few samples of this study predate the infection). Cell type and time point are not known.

CDR3 protein: CASSRTGLAGELFF. The CDR3 nucleotides read TGTGCCAGCAGCCGTACAGGGTTGGCCGGGGAGCTGTTTTTT. The rearrangement links TRBV12-3 or TRBV12-4 to TRBJ2-2, with a possible D match to TRBD1 (6 bases). CDR3 length: 14 amino acids. V was cut by 6 bases and J by 6 bases, with 14 bases left in between.